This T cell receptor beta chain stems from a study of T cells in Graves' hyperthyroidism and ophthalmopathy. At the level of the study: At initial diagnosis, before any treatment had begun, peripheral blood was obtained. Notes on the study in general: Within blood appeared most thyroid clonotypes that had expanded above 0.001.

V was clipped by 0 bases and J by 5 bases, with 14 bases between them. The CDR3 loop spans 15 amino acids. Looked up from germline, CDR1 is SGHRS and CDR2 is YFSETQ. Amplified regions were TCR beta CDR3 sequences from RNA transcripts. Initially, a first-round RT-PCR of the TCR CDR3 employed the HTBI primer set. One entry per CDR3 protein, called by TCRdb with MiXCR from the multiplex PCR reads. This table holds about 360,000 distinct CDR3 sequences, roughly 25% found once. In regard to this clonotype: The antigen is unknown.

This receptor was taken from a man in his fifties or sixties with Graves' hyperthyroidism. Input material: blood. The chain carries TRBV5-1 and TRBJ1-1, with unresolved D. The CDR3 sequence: CASSLEFGGHTEAFF. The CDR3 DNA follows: TGCGCCAGCAGCTTGGAGTTTGGAGGGCATACTGAAGCTTTCTTT.